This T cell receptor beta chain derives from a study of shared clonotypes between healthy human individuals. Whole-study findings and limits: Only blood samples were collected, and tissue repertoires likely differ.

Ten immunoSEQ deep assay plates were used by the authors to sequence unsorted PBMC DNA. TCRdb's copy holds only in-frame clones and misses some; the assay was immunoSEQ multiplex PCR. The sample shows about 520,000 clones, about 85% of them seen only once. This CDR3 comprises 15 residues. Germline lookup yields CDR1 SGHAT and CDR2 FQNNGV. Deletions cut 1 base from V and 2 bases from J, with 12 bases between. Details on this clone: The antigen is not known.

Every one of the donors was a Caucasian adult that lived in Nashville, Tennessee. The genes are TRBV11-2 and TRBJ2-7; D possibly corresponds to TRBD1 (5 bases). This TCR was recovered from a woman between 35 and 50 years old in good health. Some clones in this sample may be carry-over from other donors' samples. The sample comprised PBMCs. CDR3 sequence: CASSLAPRQTYEQYF. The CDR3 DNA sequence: TGTGCCAGCAGCTTAGCCCCCCGACAGACCTACGAGCAGTACTTC.